This T cell receptor (beta chain) is from a study of blood T cell repertoires in COVID-19. This CDR3 is built from 16 residues. The junction had 7 bases not matched to a gene; V was cut back by 2 bases and J by 0 bases. CDR1 and CDR2 from the germline V gene are GTSNPN and SVGIG (reference sequence). Assay: immunoSEQ multiplex PCR; the TCRdb copy retains only in-frame clones and omits some. The sample includes about 21,000 clones, around 89% seen only once; the top ten take approximately 20%. Sequencing was done on a sample of peripheral blood. The TCR originated in a man in his sixties or seventies with active COVID-19. The chain joins TRBV30 to TRBJ2-7; 10 bases align to TRBD2. The CDR3 DNA reads as TGTGCCTGGAGTCCGTGGACTAGCGGCCCCTCCTACGAGCAGTACTTC. Protein: CAWSPWTSGPSYEQYF. The whole variable domain, remainder taken from reference TRBV30 and TRBJ2-7, is SQTIHQWPATLVQPVGSPLSLECTVEGTSNPNLYWYRQAAGRGLQLLFYSVGIGQISSEVPQNLSASRPQDRQFILSSKKLLLSDSGFYLCAWSPWTSGPSYEQYFGPGTRLTVT.